This is a list of T cell receptor beta chains from one sample in a study of T cells in Graves' hyperthyroidism and ophthalmopathy. MiXCR, run by TCRdb on the multiplex PCR reads, gives a single entry per CDR3 protein. Altogether about 570,000 distinct CDR3 sequences are present, about 14% being singletons, with the ten largest covering approximately 15%. The sample taken for sequencing was blood. These receptors were obtained from a woman in her 40s with Graves' hyperthyroidism. Each CDR3 is given with its conserved first and last residue. A D gene is named only where the DNA matches it firmly. Expanded clones are given a class, and other clones once, few, many or no size at all.

j_call: TRBJ1-4
v_call: TRBV5-1
clone_size: -
d_call: -
cdr3_nt: TGCGCCAGCAGCCCGCAGGCCGGGACACTTAATGAAAAACTGTTTTTT
cdr3_aa: CASSPQAGTLNEKLFF

j_call: TRBJ2-1
v_call: TRBV11-2
clone_size: many
d_call: TRBD2
cdr3_nt: TGTGCCAGCAGCTTAGGGACTAGCGGGAGTTTTAAGAATGAGCAGTTCTTC
cdr3_aa: CASSLGTSGSFKNEQFF

j_call: TRBJ2-1
v_call: TRBV24-1
clone_size: many
d_call: TRBD2
cdr3_nt: TGTGCCACCAGTGAGTCTAGCGGGTACAATGAGCAGTTCTTC
cdr3_aa: CATSESSGYNEQFF

j_call: TRBJ1-1
v_call: TRBV5-5
clone_size: many
d_call: -
cdr3_nt: TGTGCCAGCAGTTGGCATACGGGGATGGCGAACACTGAAGCTTTCTTT
cdr3_aa: CASSWHTGMANTEAFF

j_call: TRBJ2-5
v_call: TRBV5-1
clone_size: -
d_call: -
cdr3_nt: TGCGCCAGCAGCCAACCCCCCGGGACCCAGTACTTC
cdr3_aa: CASSQPPGTQYF

j_call: TRBJ2-3
v_call: TRBV5-1
clone_size: many
d_call: -
cdr3_nt: TGCGCCAGCAGCTTGGAAGGGGGGGGACGAGATACGCAGTATTTT
cdr3_aa: CASSLEGGGRDTQYF

j_call: TRBJ2-2
v_call: TRBV6-1
clone_size: few
d_call: -
cdr3_nt: TGTGCCAGCAGGAGGGAGGTCACCGGGGAGCTGTTTTTT
cdr3_aa: CASRREVTGELFF

j_call: TRBJ2-7
v_call: TRBV2
clone_size: many
d_call: -
cdr3_nt: TGTGCCAGCACTCGGACGCTCTCCTACGAGCAGTACTTC
cdr3_aa: CASTRTLSYEQYF

j_call: TRBJ2-6
v_call: TRBV18
clone_size: many
d_call: -
cdr3_nt: TGTGCCAGCTCCACAGGCCGCTCTGGGGCCAACGTCCTGACTTTC
cdr3_aa: CASSTGRSGANVLTF

j_call: TRBJ2-3
v_call: TRBV6-1
clone_size: once
d_call: -
cdr3_nt: TGTGGGGTAGAATCCCCGGCGGGTACGCAGTATTTT
cdr3_aa: CGVESPAGTQYF

j_call: TRBJ1-2
v_call: TRBV2
clone_size: -
d_call: TRBD1
cdr3_nt: TGTGCCAGCAGATCAGGGGGCTATGGCTACACCTTC
cdr3_aa: CASRSGGYGYTF

j_call: TRBJ2-7
v_call: TRBV12-3/TRBV12-4
clone_size: many
d_call: TRBD2
cdr3_nt: TGTGCCAGCAGTTCCGGGACTAGCGGGAGTCGGCCCCCCTACGAGCAGTACTTC
cdr3_aa: CASSSGTSGSRPPYEQYF

j_call: TRBJ1-1
v_call: TRBV12-3/TRBV12-4
clone_size: many
d_call: -
cdr3_nt: TGTGCCAGCAGTCCCAGTGGGAAGGCTGAAGCTTTCTTT
cdr3_aa: CASSPSGKAEAFF

j_call: TRBJ2-7
v_call: TRBV11-2
clone_size: many
d_call: TRBD1
cdr3_nt: TGTGCCAGCAGCTTATCCGACGGGACAGCCTACGAGCAGTACTTC
cdr3_aa: CASSLSDGTAYEQYF

j_call: TRBJ2-3
v_call: TRBV7-8
clone_size: many
d_call: -
cdr3_nt: TGTGCCAGCAGCTTATACGTAGATACGCAGTATTTT
cdr3_aa: CASSLYVDTQYF

j_call: TRBJ1-2
v_call: TRBV5-1
clone_size: many
d_call: -
cdr3_nt: TGCGCCAGCAGCGCGGGATCTTGGGAGGTTGGCTACACCTTC
cdr3_aa: CASSAGSWEVGYTF

j_call: TRBJ2-3
v_call: TRBV24-1
clone_size: many
d_call: -
cdr3_nt: TGTGCCACCAGTGATGCTTTGAGAGGCACAGATACGCAGTATTTT
cdr3_aa: CATSDALRGTDTQYF

j_call: TRBJ2-1
v_call: TRBV20-1
clone_size: many
d_call: -
cdr3_nt: TGCAGTGCTAGAGATCCTGGGCCGTCTAATTCCTACAATGAGCAGTTCTTC
cdr3_aa: CSARDPGPSNSYNEQFF

j_call: TRBJ2-7
v_call: TRBV18
clone_size: many
d_call: -
cdr3_nt: TGTGCCAGCTCACCCCCGGGACAACTCTACGAGCAGTACTTC
cdr3_aa: CASSPPGQLYEQYF

j_call: TRBJ2-7
v_call: TRBV2
clone_size: many
d_call: -
cdr3_nt: TGTGCCAGCAGTGAACGCGGATCCGGGACATATTACTACGAGCAGTACTTC
cdr3_aa: CASSERGSGTYYYEQYF

j_call: TRBJ2-2
v_call: TRBV10-3
clone_size: few
d_call: TRBD1
cdr3_nt: TGTGCCATCAGTGGCGGGACAGGAGGGGACACCGGGGAGCTGTTTTTT
cdr3_aa: CAISGGTGGDTGELFF

j_call: TRBJ2-7
v_call: TRBV5-1
clone_size: many
d_call: TRBD2
cdr3_nt: TGCGCCAGCAGACCCAGTGGAGCGGGAGGGGGGATCTCCGAGCAGTACTTC
cdr3_aa: CASRPSGAGGGISEQYF

j_call: TRBJ2-2
v_call: TRBV19
clone_size: few
d_call: -
cdr3_nt: TGTGCCAGTAGTACCGTGGGCCTGAACACCGGGGAGCTGTTTTTT
cdr3_aa: CASSTVGLNTGELFF

j_call: TRBJ2-3
v_call: TRBV5-1
clone_size: many
d_call: TRBD1
cdr3_nt: TGCGCCAGCAGCCTGCAAGGGGGCCCGAGGGCAGATACGCAGTATTTT
cdr3_aa: CASSLQGGPRADTQYF

j_call: TRBJ1-2
v_call: TRBV20-1
clone_size: -
d_call: -
cdr3_nt: TGCAGTGCTAGAGAGGCTGGGAGAAGTCGAGGGGACTATGGCTACACCTTC
cdr3_aa: CSAREAGRSRGDYGYTF

j_call: TRBJ2-7
v_call: TRBV6-1
clone_size: few
d_call: -
cdr3_nt: TGTGCCAGCAGCCGAAACCCTCCGACAGCGAGCTCCTACGAGCAGTACTTC
cdr3_aa: CASSRNPPTASSYEQYF

j_call: TRBJ2-4
v_call: TRBV5-4
clone_size: few
d_call: -
cdr3_nt: TGTGCAGCCCGGGGAGCAAAAAACATTCAGTACTTC
cdr3_aa: CAARGAKNIQYF

j_call: TRBJ2-3
v_call: TRBV2
clone_size: many
d_call: -
cdr3_nt: TGTGCCAGCGGGTGGGATACGCAGTATTTT
cdr3_aa: CASGWDTQYF

j_call: TRBJ2-7
v_call: TRBV18
clone_size: many
d_call: -
cdr3_nt: TGTGCCAGCTCAACGGACAGCGAGCCCTACGAGCAGTACTTC
cdr3_aa: CASSTDSEPYEQYF

j_call: TRBJ2-2
v_call: TRBV10-1
clone_size: few
d_call: -
cdr3_nt: TGCGCCAGCAGGGACCGTAACACCGGGGAGCTGTTTTTT
cdr3_aa: CASRDRNTGELFF

j_call: TRBJ1-1
v_call: TRBV6-1
clone_size: many
d_call: -
cdr3_nt: TGTGCCGTGAGGAGGGGCGAGTTCCCTGAAGCTTTCTTT
cdr3_aa: CAVRRGEFPEAFF

j_call: TRBJ2-4
v_call: TRBV11-2
clone_size: few
d_call: -
cdr3_nt: TGTGCCAGCAGCTTAGGGGCCAGGGAGCAAAACATTCAGTACTTC
cdr3_aa: CASSLGAREQNIQYF

j_call: TRBJ2-3
v_call: TRBV29-1
clone_size: many
d_call: -
cdr3_nt: TGCAGCGTTGAACAGGTTGGAGGTACAGATACGCAGTATTTT
cdr3_aa: CSVEQVGGTDTQYF

j_call: TRBJ1-3
v_call: TRBV9
clone_size: many
d_call: -
cdr3_nt: TGTGCCAGCAGCGTAGGAGGAATTGGAAACACCATATATTTT
cdr3_aa: CASSVGGIGNTIYF

j_call: TRBJ2-7
v_call: TRBV7-3
clone_size: few
d_call: -
cdr3_nt: TGTGCCAGCAGCTTAACACCAGGGGATTTATCCGAGCAGTACTTC
cdr3_aa: CASSLTPGDLSEQYF

j_call: TRBJ2-3
v_call: TRBV7-2
clone_size: many
d_call: TRBD1
cdr3_nt: TGTGCCAGCAGATACCGGGACAGGGGATTATCAGATACGCAGTATTTT
cdr3_aa: CASRYRDRGLSDTQYF

j_call: TRBJ1-1
v_call: TRBV4-1
clone_size: -
d_call: TRBD1
cdr3_nt: TGCGCCAGCAGCCAAGGGTTAGGGACAGCGAACACTGAAGCTTTCTTT
cdr3_aa: CASSQGLGTANTEAFF

j_call: TRBJ2-5
v_call: TRBV19
clone_size: -
d_call: TRBD1
cdr3_nt: TGTGCCAGTAGTAAACCGGGACAGGGGGCGGAGACCCAGTACTTC
cdr3_aa: CASSKPGQGAETQYF

j_call: TRBJ1-1
v_call: TRBV3-1
clone_size: -
d_call: -
cdr3_nt: TGTGCCAGCAGCCCCGCAGTCTACCAGGGTCGGGGGAACACTGAAGCTTTCTTT
cdr3_aa: CASSPAVYQGRGNTEAFF

j_call: TRBJ2-1
v_call: TRBV15
clone_size: many
d_call: TRBD2
cdr3_nt: TGTGCCACCAGCAGAGTTCGGGAGGGCCACAATGAGCAGTTCTTC
cdr3_aa: CATSRVREGHNEQFF

j_call: TRBJ2-5
v_call: TRBV15
clone_size: many
d_call: -
cdr3_nt: TGTGCCACCAGCAGAGTGCAGGAAGAGACCCAGTACTTC
cdr3_aa: CATSRVQEETQYF

j_call: TRBJ1-3
v_call: TRBV30
clone_size: few
d_call: -
cdr3_nt: TGTGCCTGGAGGGGAAACGGGGGATACGGAAACACCATATATTTT
cdr3_aa: CAWRGNGGYGNTIYF

j_call: TRBJ1-2
v_call: TRBV28
clone_size: many
d_call: -
cdr3_nt: TGTGCCAGCAGTCTAGCCGGGGGTGACTATGGCTACACCTTC
cdr3_aa: CASSLAGGDYGYTF

j_call: TRBJ2-7
v_call: TRBV6-1
clone_size: few
d_call: -
cdr3_nt: TGTGCCAGCAGCCCCGTTTTCTACGAGCAGTACTTC
cdr3_aa: CASSPVFYEQYF